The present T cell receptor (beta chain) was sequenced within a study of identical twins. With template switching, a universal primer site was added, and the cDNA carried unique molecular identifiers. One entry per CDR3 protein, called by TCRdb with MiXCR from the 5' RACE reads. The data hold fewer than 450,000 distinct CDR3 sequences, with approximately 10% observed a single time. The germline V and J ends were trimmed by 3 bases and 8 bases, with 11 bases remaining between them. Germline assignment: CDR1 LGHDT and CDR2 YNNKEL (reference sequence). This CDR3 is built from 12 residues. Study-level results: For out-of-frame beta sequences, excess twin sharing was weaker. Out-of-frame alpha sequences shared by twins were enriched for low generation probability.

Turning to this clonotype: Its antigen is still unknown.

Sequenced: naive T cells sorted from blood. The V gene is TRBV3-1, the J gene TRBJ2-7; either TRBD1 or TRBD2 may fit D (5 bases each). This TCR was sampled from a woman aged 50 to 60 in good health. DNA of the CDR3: TGTGCCAGCAGCCATGGGGGATACAAGCAGTACGTC. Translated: CASSHGGYKQYV.